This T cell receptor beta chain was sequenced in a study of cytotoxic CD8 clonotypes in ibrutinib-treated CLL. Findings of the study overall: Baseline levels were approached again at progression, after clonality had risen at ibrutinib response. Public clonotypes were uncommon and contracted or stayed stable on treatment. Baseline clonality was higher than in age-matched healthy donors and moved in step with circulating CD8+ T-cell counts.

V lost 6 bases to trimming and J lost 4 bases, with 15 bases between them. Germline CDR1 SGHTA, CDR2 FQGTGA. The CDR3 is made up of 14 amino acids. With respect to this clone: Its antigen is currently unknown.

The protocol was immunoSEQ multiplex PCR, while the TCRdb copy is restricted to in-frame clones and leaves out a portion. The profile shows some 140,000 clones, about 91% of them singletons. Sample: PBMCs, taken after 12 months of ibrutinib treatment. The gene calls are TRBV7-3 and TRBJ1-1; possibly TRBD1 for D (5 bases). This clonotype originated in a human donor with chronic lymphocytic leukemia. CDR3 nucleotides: TGTGCCAGCAGACAGTCAGGGTCTAGCACTGAAGCTTTCTTT. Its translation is CASRQSGSSTEAFF.